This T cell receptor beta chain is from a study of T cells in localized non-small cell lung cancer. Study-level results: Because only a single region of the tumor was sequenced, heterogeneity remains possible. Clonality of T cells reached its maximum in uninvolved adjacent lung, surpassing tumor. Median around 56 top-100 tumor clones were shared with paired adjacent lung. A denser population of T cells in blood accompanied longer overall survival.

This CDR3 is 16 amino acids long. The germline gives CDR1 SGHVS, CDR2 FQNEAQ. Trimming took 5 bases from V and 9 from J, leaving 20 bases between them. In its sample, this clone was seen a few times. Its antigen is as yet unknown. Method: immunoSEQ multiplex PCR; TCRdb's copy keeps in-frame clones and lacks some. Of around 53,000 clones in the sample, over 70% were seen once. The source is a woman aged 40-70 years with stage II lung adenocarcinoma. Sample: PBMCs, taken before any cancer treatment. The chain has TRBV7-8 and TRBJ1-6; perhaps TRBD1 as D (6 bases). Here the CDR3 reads CASSRARGALGSPLHF. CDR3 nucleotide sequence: TGTGCCAGCAGCCGAGCTCGGGGGGCTTTAGGTTCACCCCTCCACTTT.